This entry describes one TCR beta chain. TCRdb keeps only in-frame clones here, not all; method: immunoSEQ multiplex PCR. This table holds under 70,000 clones, 90% found once. This entry comes from a study of control samples from healthy donors and cancer patients. CDR3 length: 14 residues. Germline lookup yields CDR1 ENHRY and CDR2 SYGVKD. The ends lost 10 bases at V and 6 bases at J; junction bases unmatched: 10. Sequences were obtained from PBMCs. The chain has TRBV10-3 and TRBJ1-5; 9 bases fit TRBD1. The origin of this receptor is a woman aged 45-59 years with colorectal cancer. CDR3 in DNA: TGTGCCACCCGGGACAGGGATTTAGTTCAGCCCCAGCATTTT. It codes for CATRDRDLVQPQHF.